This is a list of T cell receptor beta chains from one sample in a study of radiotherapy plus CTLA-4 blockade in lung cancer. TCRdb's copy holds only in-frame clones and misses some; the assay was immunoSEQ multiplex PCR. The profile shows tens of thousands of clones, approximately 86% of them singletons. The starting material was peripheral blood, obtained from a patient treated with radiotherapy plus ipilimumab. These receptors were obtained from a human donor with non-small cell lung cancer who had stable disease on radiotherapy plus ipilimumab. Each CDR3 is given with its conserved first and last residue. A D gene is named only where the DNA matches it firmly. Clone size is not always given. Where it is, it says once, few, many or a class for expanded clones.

DNA: TGTGCCAGCAGCTTAGTGCAGGGAGATTCACCCCTCCACTTT
CDR3: CASSLVQGDSPLHF
V: TRBV7-9
J: TRBJ1-6
size: NA
D: NA
length: 14

DNA: TGTGCCAGCAGCGTTGGTGGGGGGGACTCTGGAAACACCATATATTTT
CDR3: CASSVGGGDSGNTIYF
V: TRBV9
J: TRBJ1-3
size: NA
D: NA
length: 16

DNA: TGTGCCAGCAGCTTGGTACATCTGGGACAGGGGGCTACCCAAGAGACCCAGTACTTC
CDR3: CASSLVHLGQGATQETQYF
V: TRBV7-9
J: TRBJ2-5
size: NA
D: TRBD1
length: 19

DNA: TGTGCCAGCAGCTTAATGATAGGGATTCAGGGCGAGCAGTACTTC
CDR3: CASSLMIGIQGEQYF
V: TRBV5-8
J: TRBJ2-7
size: NA
D: NA
length: 15

DNA: TGTGCCAGCAGCTTAGGGCAGGACCAAGAGACCCAGTACTTC
CDR3: CASSLGQDQETQYF
V: TRBV7-2
J: TRBJ2-5
size: NA
D: NA
length: 14

DNA: TGTGCCAGCAGCCAAGATAATGGGCTGGGCTCTGGAAACACCATATATTTT
CDR3: CASSQDNGLGSGNTIYF
V: TRBV4-2
J: TRBJ1-3
size: NA
D: NA
length: 17

DNA: TGTGCCAGCAGTGAGACAGGGAGCAACACTGAAGCTTTCTTT
CDR3: CASSETGSNTEAFF
V: TRBV6-4
J: TRBJ1-1
size: once
D: TRBD1
length: 14

DNA: TGTGCCAGCAGTTTGGGACAGGGGACAGGTCAGCCCCAGCATTTT
CDR3: CASSLGQGTGQPQHF
V: TRBV27
J: TRBJ1-5
size: NA
D: TRBD1
length: 15

DNA: TGCAGCGTTGAGTTATTAGCGGGAGTATCATATGAGCAGTTCTTC
CDR3: CSVELLAGVSYEQFF
V: TRBV29-1
J: TRBJ2-1
size: NA
D: TRBD2
length: 15

DNA: TGTGCCAGCAGTTTGGGGACAGGAGCATATTTTGAGCAGTTCTTC
CDR3: CASSLGTGAYFEQFF
V: TRBV28
J: TRBJ2-1
size: NA
D: TRBD1
length: 15